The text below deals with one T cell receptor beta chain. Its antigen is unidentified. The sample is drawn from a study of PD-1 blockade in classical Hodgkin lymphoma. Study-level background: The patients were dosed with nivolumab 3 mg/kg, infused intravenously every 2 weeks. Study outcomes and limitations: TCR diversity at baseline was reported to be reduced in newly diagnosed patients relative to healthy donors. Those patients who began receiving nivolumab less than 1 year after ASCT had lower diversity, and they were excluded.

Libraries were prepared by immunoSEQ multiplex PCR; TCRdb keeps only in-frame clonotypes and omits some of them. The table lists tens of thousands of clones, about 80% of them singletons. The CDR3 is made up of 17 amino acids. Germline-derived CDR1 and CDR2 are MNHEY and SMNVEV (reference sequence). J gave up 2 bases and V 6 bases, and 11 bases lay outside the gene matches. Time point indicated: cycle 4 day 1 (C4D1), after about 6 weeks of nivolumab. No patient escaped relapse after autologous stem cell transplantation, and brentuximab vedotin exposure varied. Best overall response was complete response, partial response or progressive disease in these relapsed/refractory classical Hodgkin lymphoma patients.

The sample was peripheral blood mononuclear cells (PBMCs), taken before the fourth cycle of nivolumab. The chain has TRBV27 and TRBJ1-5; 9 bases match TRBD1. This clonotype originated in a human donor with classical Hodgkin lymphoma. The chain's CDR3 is CASSPLSTGGRNQPQHF. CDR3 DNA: TGTGCCAGCAGCCCTCTCTCGACAGGGGGGCGCAATCAGCCCCAGCATTTT.